Given below is one TCR beta chain in context. This entry comes from a study of blood T cell repertoires in COVID-19. As handled by the study authors: The authors estimated nucleated cell counts from reference gene primer amplification. TCRdb's copy holds only in-frame clones and misses some; the assay was immunoSEQ multiplex PCR. That table is the source of V, J and clone size, and D and trimming were worked out from the DNA. The sample contains over 200,000 clones, approximately 89% of which appear only once. Trimming pared 2 bases from V and 3 bases from J, leaving 8 bases between. Germline V gene lookup returns CDR1 MRHNA and CDR2 SNTAGT. The CDR3 has 15 residues.

Sequencing input: peripheral blood. The genes are TRBV6-4 and TRBJ2-6; the D is unclear. This TCR was sampled from a man between 35 and 55 years old who had recovered from COVID-19. The CDR3 protein is CASSDVADGANVLTF. CDR3 sequence (DNA): TGTGCCAGCAGTGACGTGGCAGATGGGGCCAACGTCCTGACTTTC.